This T cell receptor beta chain was retrieved from a study of identifying expanded T cells in peripheral blood. Whole-study results and caveats: Roughly 2-week clone count variance significantly increased as total template count grew. Technical replicates showed approximately 1.2 changed clones; two weeks 15 to 20; four weeks 19.

V gave up 0 bases and J gave up 2 bases, with 8 bases separating them. The CDR3 covers 14 residues. Germline CDR1 reads SGHRS; CDR2 reads YFSETQ. Some clones are missing from TCRdb's copy, which holds only in-frame ones; the method was immunoSEQ multiplex PCR. The repertoire holds approximately 110,000 clones, with roughly 91% as singletons. During the collection period, no donor immune events like infections were recorded. Concerning this clone itself: Its antigen is undetermined.

Source material: blood. The chain is built from TRBV5-1 and TRBJ2-5; D remains ambiguous. The clonotype was recovered from a person between 18 and 75 years old in good health. The CDR3 reads CASSLGRIQETQYF. The CDR3, as DNA: TGCGCCAGCAGCTTGGGCCGGATTCAAGAGACCCAGTACTTC.